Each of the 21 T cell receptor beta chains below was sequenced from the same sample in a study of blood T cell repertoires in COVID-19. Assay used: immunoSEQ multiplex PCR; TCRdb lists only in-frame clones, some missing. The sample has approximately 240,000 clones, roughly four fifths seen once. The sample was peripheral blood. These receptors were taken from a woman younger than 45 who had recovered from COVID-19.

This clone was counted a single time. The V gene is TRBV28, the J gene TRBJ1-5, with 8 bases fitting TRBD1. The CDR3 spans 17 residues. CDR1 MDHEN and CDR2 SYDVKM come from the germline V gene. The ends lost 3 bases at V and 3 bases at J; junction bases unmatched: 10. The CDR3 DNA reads TGTGCCAGCAGTTTGATAGGACAGGGAGGTGCCAATCAGCCCCAGCATTTT. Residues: CASSLIGQGGANQPQHF.

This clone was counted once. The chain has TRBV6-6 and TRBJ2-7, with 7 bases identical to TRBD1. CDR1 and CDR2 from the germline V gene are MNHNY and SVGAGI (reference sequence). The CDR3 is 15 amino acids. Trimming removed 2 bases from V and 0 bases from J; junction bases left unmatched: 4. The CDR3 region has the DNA TGTGCCAGCAGTTACGGACAGGCAAGCTCCTACGAGCAGTACTTC. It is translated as CASSYGQASSYEQYF.

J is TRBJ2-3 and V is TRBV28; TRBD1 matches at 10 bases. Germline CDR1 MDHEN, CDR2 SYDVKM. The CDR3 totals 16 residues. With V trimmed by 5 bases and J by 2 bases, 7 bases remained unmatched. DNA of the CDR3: TGTGCCAGCAGTCTCCTGGGGACAGGGGTCACAGATACGCAGTATTTT. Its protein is CASSLLGTGVTDTQYF. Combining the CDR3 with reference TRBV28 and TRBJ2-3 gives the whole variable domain DVKVTQSSRYLVKRTGEKVFLECVQDMDHENMFWYRQDPGLGLRLIYFSYDVKMKEKGDIPEGYSVSREKKERFSLILESASTNQTSMYLCASSLLGTGVTDTQYFGPGTRLTVL.

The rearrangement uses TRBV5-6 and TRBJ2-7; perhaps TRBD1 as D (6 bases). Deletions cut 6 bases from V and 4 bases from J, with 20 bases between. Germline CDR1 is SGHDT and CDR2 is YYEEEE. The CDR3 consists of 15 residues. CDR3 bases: TGTGCCAGCAAACTGGACAGCGACTTCAATTACGAGCAGTACTTC. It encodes CASKLDSDFNYEQYF.

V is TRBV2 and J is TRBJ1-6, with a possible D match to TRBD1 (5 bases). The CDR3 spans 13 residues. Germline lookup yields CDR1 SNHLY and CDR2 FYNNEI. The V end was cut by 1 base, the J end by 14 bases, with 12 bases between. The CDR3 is CASSEGQREALHF. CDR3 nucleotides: TGTGCCAGCAGTGAAGGACAGAGGGAGGCCCTCCACTTT. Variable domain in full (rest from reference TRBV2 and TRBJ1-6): EPEVTQTPSHQVTQMGQEVILRCVPISNHLYFYWYRQILGQKVEFLVSFYNNEISEKSEIFDDQFSVERPDGSNFTLKIRSTKLEDSAMYFCASSEGQREALHFGNGTRLTVT.

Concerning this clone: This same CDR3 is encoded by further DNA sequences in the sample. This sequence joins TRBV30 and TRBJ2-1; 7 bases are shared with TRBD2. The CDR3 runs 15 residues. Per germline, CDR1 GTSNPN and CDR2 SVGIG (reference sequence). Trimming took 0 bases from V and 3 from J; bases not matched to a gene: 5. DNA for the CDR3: TGTGCCTGGAGTGTGTCTAGCGGACACTACAATGAGCAGTTCTTC. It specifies CAWSVSSGHYNEQFF.

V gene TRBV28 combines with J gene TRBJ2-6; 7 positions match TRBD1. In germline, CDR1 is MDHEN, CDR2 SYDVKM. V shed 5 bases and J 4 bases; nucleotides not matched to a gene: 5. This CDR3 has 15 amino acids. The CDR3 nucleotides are TGTGCCAGCAGTCCGACAGGGTCCGGGGCCAACGTCCTGACTTTC. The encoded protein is CASSPTGSGANVLTF.

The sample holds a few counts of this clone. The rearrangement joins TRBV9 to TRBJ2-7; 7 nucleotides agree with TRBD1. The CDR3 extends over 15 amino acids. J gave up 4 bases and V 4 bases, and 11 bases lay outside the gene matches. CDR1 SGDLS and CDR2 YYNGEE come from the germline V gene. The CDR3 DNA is TGTGCCAGCAGCCCCCTCCGGGACAGAACTTACGAGCAGTACTTC. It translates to CASSPLRDRTYEQYF.

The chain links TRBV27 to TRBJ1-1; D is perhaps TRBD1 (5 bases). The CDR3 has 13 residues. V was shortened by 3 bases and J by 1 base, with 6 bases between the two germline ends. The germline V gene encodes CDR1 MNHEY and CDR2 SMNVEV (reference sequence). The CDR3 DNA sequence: TGTGCCAGCAGTTTCACAGGGAACACTGAAGCTTTCTTT. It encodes CASSFTGNTEAFF.

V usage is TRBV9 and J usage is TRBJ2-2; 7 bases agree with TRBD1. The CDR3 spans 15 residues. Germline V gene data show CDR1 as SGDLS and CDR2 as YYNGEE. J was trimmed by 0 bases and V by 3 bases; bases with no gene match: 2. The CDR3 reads CASSATGANTGELFF. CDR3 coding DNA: TGTGCCAGCAGCGCCACAGGGGCGAACACCGGGGAGCTGTTTTTT.

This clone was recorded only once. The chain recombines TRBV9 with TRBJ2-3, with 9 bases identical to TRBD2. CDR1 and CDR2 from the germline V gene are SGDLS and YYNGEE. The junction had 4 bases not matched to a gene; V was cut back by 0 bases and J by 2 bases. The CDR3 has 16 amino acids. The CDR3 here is CASSVGSSGNTDTQYF. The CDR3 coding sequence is TGTGCCAGCAGCGTAGGATCTAGCGGGAACACAGATACGCAGTATTTT.

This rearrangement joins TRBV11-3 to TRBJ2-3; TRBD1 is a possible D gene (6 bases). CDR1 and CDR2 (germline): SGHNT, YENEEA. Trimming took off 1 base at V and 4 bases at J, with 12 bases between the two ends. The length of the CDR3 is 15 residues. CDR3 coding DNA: TGTGCCAGCAGCTTAGCGGTCGACAGGCCAGATACGCAGTATTTT. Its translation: CASSLAVDRPDTQYF.

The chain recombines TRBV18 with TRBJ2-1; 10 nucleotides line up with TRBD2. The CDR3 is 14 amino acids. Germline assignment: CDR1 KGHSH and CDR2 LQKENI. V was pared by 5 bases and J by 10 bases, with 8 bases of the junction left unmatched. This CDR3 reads CASSSGLASGEQFF. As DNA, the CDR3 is TGTGCCAGCTCATCGGGACTAGCGTCGGGGGAGCAGTTCTTC.

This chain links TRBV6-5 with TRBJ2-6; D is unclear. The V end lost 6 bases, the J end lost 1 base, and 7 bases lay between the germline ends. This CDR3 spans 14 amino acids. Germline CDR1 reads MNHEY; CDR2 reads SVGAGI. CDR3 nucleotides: TGTGCCAGCAGCGTAGTGTCTGGGGCCAACGTCCTGACTTTC. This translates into CASSVVSGANVLTF.

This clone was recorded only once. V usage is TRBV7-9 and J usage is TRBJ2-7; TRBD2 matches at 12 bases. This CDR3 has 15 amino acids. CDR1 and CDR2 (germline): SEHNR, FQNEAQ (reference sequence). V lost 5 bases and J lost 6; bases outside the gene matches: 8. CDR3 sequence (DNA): TGTGCCAGCAGCAGCCTCGGACTAGCGGGGCTCGAGCAGTACTTC. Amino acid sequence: CASSSLGLAGLEQYF.

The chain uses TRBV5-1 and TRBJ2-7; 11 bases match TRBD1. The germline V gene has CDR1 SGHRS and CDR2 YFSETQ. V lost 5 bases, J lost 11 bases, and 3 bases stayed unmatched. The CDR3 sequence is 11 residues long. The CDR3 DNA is TGCGCCAGCAGAGCGGGACAGGGGGAGTACTTC. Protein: CASRAGQGEYF.

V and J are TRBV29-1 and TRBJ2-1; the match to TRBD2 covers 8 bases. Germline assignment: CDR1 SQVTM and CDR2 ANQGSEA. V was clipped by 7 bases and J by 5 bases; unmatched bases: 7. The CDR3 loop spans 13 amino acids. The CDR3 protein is CSASGRWDNEQFF. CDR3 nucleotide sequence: TGCAGCGCGAGCGGGAGATGGGACAATGAGCAGTTCTTC.

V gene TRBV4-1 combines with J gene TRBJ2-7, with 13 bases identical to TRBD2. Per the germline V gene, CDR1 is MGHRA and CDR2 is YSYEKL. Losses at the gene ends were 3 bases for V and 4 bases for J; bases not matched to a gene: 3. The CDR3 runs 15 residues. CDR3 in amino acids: CASSHGLAGAYEQYF. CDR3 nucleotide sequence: TGCGCCAGCAGCCACGGACTAGCGGGAGCGTACGAGCAGTACTTC.

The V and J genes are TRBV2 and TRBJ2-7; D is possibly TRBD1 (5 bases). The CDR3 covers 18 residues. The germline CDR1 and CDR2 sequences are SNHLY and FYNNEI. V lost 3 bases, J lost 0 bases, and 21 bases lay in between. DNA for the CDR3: TGTGCCAGCAGTGATTTAGGACGAAAGGGGCGATCCTCCTACGAGCAGTACTTC. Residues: CASSDLGRKGRSSYEQYF.

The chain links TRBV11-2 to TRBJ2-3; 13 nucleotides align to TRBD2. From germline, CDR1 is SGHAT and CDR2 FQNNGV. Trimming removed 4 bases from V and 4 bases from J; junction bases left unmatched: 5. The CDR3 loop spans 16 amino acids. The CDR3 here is CASSSELAGGADTQYF. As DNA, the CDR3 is TGTGCCAGCAGCTCAGAACTAGCGGGAGGGGCAGATACGCAGTATTTT.

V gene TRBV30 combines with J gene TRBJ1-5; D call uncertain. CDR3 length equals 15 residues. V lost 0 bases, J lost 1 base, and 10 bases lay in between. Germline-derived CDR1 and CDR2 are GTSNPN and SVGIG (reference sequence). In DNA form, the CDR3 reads TGTGCCTGGAGTGTACCTGGGAGGAGCAATCAGCCCCAGCATTTT. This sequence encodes CAWSVPGRSNQPQHF.